This TCR beta chain was profiled in a study of blood T cell repertoires in COVID-19. As for the study in general: Samples taken during acute and convalescent COVID-19 were collected in the United States, Italy and Spain.

Assay: immunoSEQ multiplex PCR; the TCRdb copy retains only in-frame clones and omits some. Of about 460,000 clones listed, roughly nine tenths are singletons. The CDR3 totals 15 residues. Per the germline V gene, CDR1 is SGHNT and CDR2 is YENEEA. J lost 4 bases, V lost 10 bases, and 10 bases had no gene match. Two negative PCRs, clearance, or symptom resolution were required of recovered Cohort 3 donors. Sequencing was performed on PBMCs or T cells enriched from blood (not recorded which). The chain couples TRBV11-3 to TRBJ1-6; 7 bases fit TRBD1. This sequence was found in a woman aged 55-75 years who had recovered from COVID-19. CDR3 loop: CATQEGGQYNSPLHF. CDR3 nucleotide sequence: TGTGCCACCCAAGAGGGGGGACAGTATAATTCACCCCTCCACTTT.